This is a list of T cell receptor beta chains from one sample in a study of cytomegalovirus exposure and HLA in healthy donors. Sequencing used immunoSEQ multiplex PCR; TCRdb keeps in-frame clones, though not all of them. The table records 120,000 to 150,000 clones, under 85% of them present only once. Sequencing was performed on PBMCs. The receptors were gathered from a woman in her forties in good health and CMV-seropositive. The CDR3 runs from the conserved cysteine through the conserved F or W. D genes are given only for firm matches. Expanded clones are given a class, and other clones once, few, many or no size at all.

TGTGCCAGCAGCGCTCAGGGACAGAACTATGGCTACACCTTC,CASSAQGQNYGYTF,TRBV9,TRBJ1-2,NA,TRBD1
TGCAGTGCTAGAGGAGAAGAGACCCAGTACTTC,CSARGEETQYF,TRBV20-1,TRBJ2-5,NA,NA
TGTGCCAGCAATCGGGTGTCTCCATGGGTTGCTTTCTTT,CASNRVSPWVAFF,TRBV7-9,TRBJ1-1,NA,NA
TGTGCCAGCAGCACCCCTGGGACAAGCTCCTACGAGCAGTACTTC,CASSTPGTSSYEQYF,TRBV5-4,TRBJ2-7,NA,NA
TGTGCCAGCAGCCCCAGGGGAATTAGCTTTCGGGAGCAGTACTTC,CASSPRGISFREQYF,TRBV4-2,TRBJ2-7,NA,NA
TGTGCCACCAGGCCGGGACAGGGAGCGGTTGGTGAAAAACTGTTTTTT,CATRPGQGAVGEKLFF,TRBV15,TRBJ1-4,NA,TRBD1
TGTGCCAGCAGCGGACAGGGGAGGCGGGGCTACACCTTC,CASSGQGRRGYTF,TRBV9,TRBJ1-2,NA,TRBD1
TGCGCCAGCAGCCCTCTCCGGACGGGATATGGCTACACCTTC,CASSPLRTGYGYTF,TRBV4-1,TRBJ1-2,NA,NA
TGCGCCAGCAGCCTAAGGGACAGTAGATACGAGCAGTACTTC,CASSLRDSRYEQYF,TRBV5-1,TRBJ2-7,NA,TRBD1
TGTGCCAGCAGCTTTCGCCCTAGCGGGGGAACAGATACGCAGTATTTT,CASSFRPSGGTDTQYF,TRBV11-1,TRBJ2-3,NA,TRBD2
TGTGCCAGTAGTGGCCTAGCGGGGGGGTACCATGAGCAGTTCTTC,CASSGLAGGYHEQFF,TRBV19,TRBJ2-1,NA,TRBD2
TGTGCCAGCAGTTCTGGACTAGCGGACTCGGGAGAGACCCAGTACTTC,CASSSGLADSGETQYF,TRBV6-6,TRBJ2-5,NA,TRBD2
TGTGCCAGCAGCCTTCTAGCGGATACGCAGTATTTT,CASSLLADTQYF,TRBV2,TRBJ2-3,NA,NA
TGTGCCAGCAGCTTAGGGCAGGGCGAAGCAACTAATGAAAAACTGTTTTTT,CASSLGQGEATNEKLFF,TRBV7-9,TRBJ1-4,once,NA